What follows are 12 T cell receptor beta chains derived from one specimen sequenced in a study of OX40 agonist ivuxolimab in advanced cancers. The assay was immunoSEQ multiplex PCR, and TCRdb's table has in-frame clones only and misses some. The data show some 23,000 clones, more than 75% seen once. The specimen comprised CD4+ or CD8+ T cells sorted from blood, sampled in a trial of the OX40 agonist ivuxolimab. The receptor source for this set is an adult with an advanced solid tumor such as melanoma, head and neck, liver or kidney cancer.

This clone has just one count. CDR3 nucleotides: TGTGCCAGCAGTCCCGGGGGGGCCAACGTCCTGACTTTC. Amino acid sequence: CASSPGGANVLTF. J is TRBJ2-6 and V is TRBV27; D not resolved. The V gene's germline CDR1 is MNHEY and CDR2 SMNVEV (reference sequence). V lost 5 bases and J 4 bases, leaving 6 bases between the germline ends. The length of the CDR3 is 13 residues. Complete variable domain (other parts from reference TRBV27 and TRBJ2-6): EAQVTQNPRYLITVTGKKLTVTCSQNMNHEYMSWYRQDPGLGLRQIYYSMNVEVTDKGDVPEGYKVSRKEKRNFPLILESPSPNQTSLYFCASSPGGANVLTFGAGSRLTVL.

J is TRBJ2-7 and V is TRBV5-4, with 10 bases lining up with TRBD1. Germline assignment: CDR1 SGHNT and CDR2 YYREEE (reference sequence). CDR3 length equals 16 residues. The V and J ends lost 0 bases and 6 bases, in that order; junction bases with no gene match: 9. The CDR3 DNA reads as TGTGCCAGCAGCTTGGAAACTTGGGGACAGGGGCGCGAGCAGTACTTC. This translates into CASSLETWGQGREQYF.

The chain links TRBV7-2 to TRBJ2-2; tentative D call: TRBD2 (5 bases). CDR3 size: 15 residues. Germline CDR1 and CDR2: SGHTA and FQGNSA. The V gene lost 0 bases and the J gene lost 6 bases, with 11 bases spanning the gap. The CDR3 loop reads CASSLARAGAGELFF. CDR3 bases: TGTGCCAGCAGCTTAGCGCGCGCGGGCGCCGGGGAGCTGTTTTTT.

This clone appeared once. This chain joins TRBV6-5 and TRBJ2-3; 8 bases fit TRBD2. This CDR3 comprises 16 residues. V was pared by 2 bases and J by 0 bases, with 4 bases of the junction left unmatched. The germline CDR1 and CDR2 sequences are MNHEY and SVGAGI. CDR3 amino acids: CASSYHSGISTDTQYF. The CDR3 coding sequence is TGTGCCAGCAGTTACCATAGCGGGATTAGCACAGATACGCAGTATTTT.

This clone was detected only once. The chain has TRBV19 and TRBJ1-5; no firm D call. This CDR3 has 14 amino acids. Germline V lookup: CDR1 LNHDA, CDR2 SQIVND (reference sequence). Trimming shortened V by 3 bases and J by 3 bases, and 9 bases separated the two germline ends. CDR3 region: CASSMEGFNQPQHF. The CDR3 nucleotides read TGTGCCAGTAGTATGGAGGGATTCAATCAGCCCCAGCATTTT.

CDR3 DNA sequence: TGTGCCATCAGTGGGGGCCCAGGGACTAATTCACCCCTCCACTTT. Protein product: CAISGGPGTNSPLHF. This chain uses TRBV10-3 with TRBJ1-6; D is perhaps TRBD1 (5 bases). Germline CDR1 reads ENHRY; CDR2 reads SYGVKD. The V end was cut by 4 bases, the J end by 6 bases, with 13 bases between. The CDR3 runs 15 residues.

The J gene is TRBJ2-5, the V gene TRBV27; the D gene could be TRBD1 or TRBD2 (6 bases each). TRBJ2-7 matches the DNA end more closely, so the J call is doubtful. There are 14 residues in the CDR3. Looked up from germline, CDR1 is MNHEY and CDR2 is SMNVEV (reference sequence). CDR3 amino acids: CASSLAGGGNEQYF. The DNA for the CDR3 is TGTGCCAGCAGTTTAGCTGGGGGCGGGAACGAGCAGTACTTC.

CDR3 loop: CASSPQGYEQFF. Written as DNA, the CDR3 is TGTGCCAGCAGCCCTCAGGGATATGAGCAGTTCTTC. The rearrangement links TRBV14 to TRBJ2-1; weak D call: TRBD1 (5 bases). The CDR3 length is 12 residues. Germline V CDR1 and CDR2: SGHDN, FVKESK. V lost 4 bases to trimming and J lost 8 bases, with 9 bases between them.

The chain employs TRBV28 and TRBJ2-1, with 7 bases matching TRBD1. The CDR3 totals 12 residues. J gave up 10 bases and V 5 bases, and 5 bases lay outside the gene matches. From germline, CDR1 is MDHEN and CDR2 SYDVKM. Here the CDR3 reads CASSPTGQEQFF. The CDR3 bases are TGTGCCAGCAGTCCTACGGGACAGGAGCAGTTCTTC.

This clone appeared a few times. The V and J genes are TRBV27 and TRBJ2-7; 9 positions agree with TRBD2. The CDR3 is 18 amino acids. V trimming: 10 bases; J trimming: 0 bases; junction bases outside the gene matches: 19. Germline CDR1 reads MNHEY; CDR2 reads SMNVEV (reference sequence). CDR3 amino acids: CATRPFSGGTLSSYEQYF. The CDR3 DNA reads TGTGCCACTAGACCTTTTAGCGGGGGTACATTAAGCTCCTACGAGCAGTACTTC.

The chain is built from TRBV27 and TRBJ2-6; D possibly matches TRBD1 or TRBD2 (5 bases each). Deletions cut 2 bases from V and 0 bases from J, with 11 bases between. Germline V gene lookup returns CDR1 MNHEY and CDR2 SMNVEV (reference sequence). This CDR3 has 17 amino acids. DNA of the CDR3: TGTGCCAGCAGTTTAGGGGGACGGCACTCTGGGGCCAACGTCCTGACTTTC. Its protein product is CASSLGGRHSGANVLTF.

This clone appeared once. The chain joins TRBV5-6 to TRBJ2-7, with D unclear. The CDR3 is 12 residues long. Germline CDR1 is SGHDT and CDR2 is YYEEEE. The germline V and J ends were trimmed by 4 bases and 0 bases, with 5 bases remaining between them. The CDR3 sequence: CASSLSSYEQYF. CDR3 in DNA: TGTGCCAGCAGCCTGAGCTCCTACGAGCAGTACTTC. The full variable domain, rest sourced from reference TRBV5-6 and TRBJ2-7, is DAGVTQSPTHLIKTRGQQVTLRCSPKSGHDTVSWYQQALGQGPQFIFQYYEEEERQRGNFPDRFSGHQFPNYSSELNVNALLLGDSALYLCASSLSSYEQYFGPGTRLTVT.